This is a list of T cell receptor beta chains from one sample in a study of blood T cell repertoires in COVID-19. The data were produced by immunoSEQ multiplex PCR, yet TCRdb's version contains in-frame clones alone and is incomplete. The sample yields about 240,000 clones, roughly 80% seen once. Sequencing was carried out using peripheral blood. Receptor source: a woman at least 80 years old with acute or convalescent COVID-19. The CDR3 runs from the conserved cysteine through the conserved F or W. A D gene is named only where the DNA matches it firmly. Only some rows state a clone size, as once, few, many or a class for expanded clones.

size,D,V,J,DNA,CDR3
.,TRBD1,TRBV2,TRBJ2-7,TGTGCCAGCAGAGGCCCGGGACAGGGGGACAACGAGCAGTACTTC,CASRGPGQGDNEQYF
.,TRBD1,TRBV7-3,TRBJ1-5,TGTGCCAGCAGCTTAAGGGTTAGAGGGGGCTCTCAGCCCCAGCATTTT,CASSLRVRGGSQPQHF
.,.,TRBV7-2,TRBJ1-3,TGTGCCAGCAGCTTAGACGCAGGGTACACCATATATTTT,CASSLDAGYTIYF
.,TRBD1,TRBV15,TRBJ1-6,TGTGCCACCAGCAGAAACAGGGGTGGGTCACCCCTCCACTTT,CATSRNRGGSPLHF
.,.,TRBV3-1/TRBV3-2,TRBJ1-2,TGTGCCAGCAGCCAAGAGGGGGCCCTCCATGGCTACACCTTC,CASSQEGALHGYTF
.,.,TRBV4-1,TRBJ1-1,TGCGCCAGCAGCCTAGCCGGTGGGGGCGTTAGGAACACTGAAGCTTTCTTT,CASSLAGGGVRNTEAFF
.,TRBD1,TRBV12-5,TRBJ1-1,TGTGCTAGTGGTTTCCAGAAAGGAGGAAACAGGGGCTCGAACACTGAAGCTTTCTTT,CASGFQKGGNRGSNTEAFF
.,.,TRBV7-3,TRBJ1-5,TGTGCCAGCAGCTTAACAAGCCCCCCGGACACCTATAGCAATCAGCCCCAGCATTTT,CASSLTSPPDTYSNQPQHF
.,TRBD1,TRBV18,TRBJ1-6,TGTGCCAGCTCCCCTAGACAGGGGGGATCCAGTTATAATTCACCCCTCCACTTT,CASSPRQGGSSYNSPLHF
few,TRBD1,TRBV7-9,TRBJ2-3,TGTGCCAGCAGCCTTGGGGACAGGGTGAAAGATACGCAGTATTTT,CASSLGDRVKDTQYF
.,.,TRBV10-1,TRBJ1-2,TGCGCCAGCAGTCGGACAGCTAACTATGGCTACACCTTC,CASSRTANYGYTF
.,.,TRBV5-8,TRBJ2-3,TGTGCCAGCAGCGGGGGGACGCAGAAAGCAAGCACAGATACGCAGTATTTT,CASSGGTQKASTDTQYF
.,.,TRBV2,TRBJ2-1,TGTGCCAGCAGTGTACAGGGTATCGGAGGTGAGCAGTTCTTC,CASSVQGIGGEQFF
once,TRBD2,TRBV30,TRBJ2-5,TGTGCCTGGAGTGTACGGGGGGGCGAAGAGACCCAGTACTTC,CAWSVRGGEETQYF
.,.,TRBV19,TRBJ1-2,TGTGCCACTGCCATAGCCCAGGGGAACTATGGCTACACCTTC,CATAIAQGNYGYTF
.,.,TRBV28,TRBJ1-5,TGTGCCAGCAGTCTCCCAAGCCAGCCCCAGCATTTT,CASSLPSQPQHF
.,TRBD1,TRBV27,TRBJ1-2,TGTGCCAGCAGGGGACAGGGACCCTATGGCTACACCTTC,CASRGQGPYGYTF
.,TRBD1,TRBV3-1/TRBV3-2,TRBJ2-7,TGTGCCAGCAGCCAAGATGGCGGGACAGGGGGCGACGAGCAGTACTTC,CASSQDGGTGGDEQYF
.,TRBD2,TRBV9,TRBJ2-2,TGTGCCAGCAGCGGGACTAGCGACACCGGGGAGCTGTTTTTT,CASSGTSDTGELFF
.,TRBD2,TRBV18,TRBJ2-5,TGTGCCAGCTCACCACGGATGACTAGCGGGGGAGAGACCCAGTACTTC,CASSPRMTSGGETQYF
.,.,TRBV2,TRBJ1-4,TGTGCCAGCAGTTTACAGAGAAATAATGAAAAACTGTTTTTT,CASSLQRNNEKLFF
.,TRBD1,TRBV30,TRBJ1-3,TGTGCCTGGAGAGAGGGGACTCGGGACAGGGGGCGAAGGAACACCATATATTTT,CAWREGTRDRGRRNTIYF
few,.,TRBV6-1,TRBJ1-2,TGTGCCAGCAGTGATAGCCCGTATCGGACAGAGATCGGGGGCTACACCTTC,CASSDSPYRTEIGGYTF
.,TRBD1,TRBV7-3,TRBJ1-1,TGTGCCAGCAGCCGGGACAGGAACACTGAAGCTTTCTTT,CASSRDRNTEAFF